This T cell receptor beta chain was recorded in a study of human T cells and chemical hapten exposure. The overall study: Predominantly women, the patients had alopecia areata, totalis or universalis.

Described time point: patch test 3, about 24 weeks after DPC sensitization. The treatment: therapeutic diphenylcyclopropenone sensitization with weekly scalp DPC. Total RNA was isolated from unfractionated whole blood. Findings and caveats of the study: No shift was seen in TCRs above 1 in 1000 frequency with DPC sensitization.

TCRdb itself ran the RACE reads through MiXCR, one entry per CDR3 protein. The table lists 210,000 or so distinct CDR3 sequences, 20% to 25% of them singletons. In this sample, this clonotype turned up many times. Its antigen is not identified. The CDR3 is 15 amino acids. V shed 4 bases and J 3 bases; nucleotides not matched to a gene: 6. Germline loops: CDR1 SQVTM, CDR2 ANQGSEA. The material was whole blood, obtained in connection with sensitization to the hapten diphenylcyclopropenone (DPC). The chain employs TRBV29-1 and TRBJ2-7, with TRBD2 matching over 13 bases. This sequence was found in a woman aged 40 to 50 with alopecia areata. Some clones in this sample may be carry-over from other donors' samples. DNA for the CDR3: TGCAGCGTTGCCCCCGGGACTAGCGGGGACTACGAGCAGTACTTC. Amino acid sequence: CSVAPGTSGDYEQYF.